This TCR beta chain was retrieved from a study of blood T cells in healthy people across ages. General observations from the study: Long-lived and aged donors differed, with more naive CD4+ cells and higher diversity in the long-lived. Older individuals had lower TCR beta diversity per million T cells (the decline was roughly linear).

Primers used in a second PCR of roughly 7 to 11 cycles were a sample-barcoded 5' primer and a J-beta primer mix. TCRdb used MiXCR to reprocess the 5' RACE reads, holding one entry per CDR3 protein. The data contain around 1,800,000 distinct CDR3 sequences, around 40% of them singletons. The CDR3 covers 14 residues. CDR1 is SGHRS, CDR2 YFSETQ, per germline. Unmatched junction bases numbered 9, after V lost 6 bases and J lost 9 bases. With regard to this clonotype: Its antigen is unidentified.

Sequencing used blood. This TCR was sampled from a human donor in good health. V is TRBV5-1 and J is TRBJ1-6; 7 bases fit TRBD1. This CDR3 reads CASKRQGDGSPLHF. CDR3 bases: TGCGCCAGCAAACGACAGGGAGATGGTTCACCCCTCCACTTT.